This T cell receptor beta chain stems from a study of response to subunit inactivated influenza vaccine. Broader study findings: After each seasonal influenza vaccination, few new T cells are recruited, the authors suggested.

MiXCR, applied by TCRdb to the RT-PCR reads, yields one record per CDR3 protein. The sample has 500,000 or so distinct CDR3 sequences, approximately 16% seen once; the top ten hold 3%. In the case of this clonotype: Its cognate antigen is unknown.

The clonotype originates from a man in his fifties or sixties who received an inactivated influenza vaccine. The material sequenced was CD4+ T cells sorted from PBMCs, taken roughly 24 months after vaccination.

CDR3 bases: TGTGCCAGCAGCTTAGGGGGACAGAAAAACGAGCAGTACTTC. Amino acids: CASSLGGQKNEQYF. This rearrangement joins TRBV7-2 to TRBJ2-7, with TRBD1 matching over 7 bases. The junction had 5 bases not matched to a gene; V was cut back by 1 base and J by 5 bases. Looked up from germline, CDR1 is SGHTA and CDR2 is FQGNSA. The CDR3 runs to 14 residues.